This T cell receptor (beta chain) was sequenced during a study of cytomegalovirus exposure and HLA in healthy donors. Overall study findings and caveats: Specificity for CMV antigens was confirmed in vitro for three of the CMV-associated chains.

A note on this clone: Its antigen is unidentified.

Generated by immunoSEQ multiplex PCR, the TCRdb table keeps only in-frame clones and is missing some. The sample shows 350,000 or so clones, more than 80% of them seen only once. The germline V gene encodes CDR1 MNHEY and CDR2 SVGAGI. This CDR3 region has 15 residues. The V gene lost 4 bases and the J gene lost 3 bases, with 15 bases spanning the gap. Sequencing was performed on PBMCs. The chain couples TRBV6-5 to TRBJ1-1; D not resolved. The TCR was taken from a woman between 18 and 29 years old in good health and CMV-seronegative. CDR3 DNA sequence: TGTGCCAGCAGTTCCTTCGGGGTCGGGGACACTGAAGCTTTCTTT. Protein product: CASSSFGVGDTEAFF.